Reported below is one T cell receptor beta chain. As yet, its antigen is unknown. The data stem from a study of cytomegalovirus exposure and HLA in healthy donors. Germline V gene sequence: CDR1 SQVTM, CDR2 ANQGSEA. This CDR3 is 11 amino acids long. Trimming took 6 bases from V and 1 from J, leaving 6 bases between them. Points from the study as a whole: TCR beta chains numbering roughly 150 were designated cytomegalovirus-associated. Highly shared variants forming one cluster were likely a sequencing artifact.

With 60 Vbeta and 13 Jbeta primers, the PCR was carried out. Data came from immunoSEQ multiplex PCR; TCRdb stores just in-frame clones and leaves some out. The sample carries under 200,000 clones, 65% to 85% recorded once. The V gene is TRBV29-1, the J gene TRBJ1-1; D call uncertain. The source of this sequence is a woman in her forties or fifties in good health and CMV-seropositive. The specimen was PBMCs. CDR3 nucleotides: TGCAGCGTACAGAGGAACACTGAAGCTTTCTTT. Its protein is CSVQRNTEAFF. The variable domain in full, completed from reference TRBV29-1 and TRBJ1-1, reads SAVISQKPSRDICQRGTSLTIQCQVDSQVTMMFWYRQQPGQSLTLIATANQGSEATYESGFVIDKFPISRPNLTFSTLTVSNMSPEDSSIYLCSVQRNTEAFFGQGTRLTVV.